These 24 T cell receptor beta chains were sequenced from one sample in a study of CD4 T cells in relation to SARS-CoV-2 and coronaviruses. Sequenced by immunoSEQ multiplex PCR; TCRdb stores in-frame clones only, minus some. Of around 32,000 clones in the sample, around 80% were seen once. What these receptors recognize is not known. Before the COVID-19 pandemic, during about 2010-2018, CD4+ T cells were taken from unexposed donors. After around nine days of culture, CD4+ T cells were isolated. Source material: CD4+ T cells from PBMCs, cultured in vitro. The receptors stem from a human donor in good health.

The V gene is TRBV21-1, the J gene TRBJ2-5; TRBD1 is taken as the D call from the table, unchecked against the DNA. TRBV21-1 is listed as a pseudogene. The CDR3 extends over 13 amino acids. CDR3 nucleotide sequence: TGTGCCAGCAGCAAAGCAGGGGTGGAGACCCAGTACTTC. Translation gives CASSKAGVETQYF.

The chain combines TRBV11-3 with TRBJ2-1; no clear D gene. V was trimmed by 5 bases and J by 8 bases, leaving 7 bases between them. The CDR3 is made up of 11 amino acids. Germline CDR1 and CDR2: SGHNT and YENEEA. DNA for the CDR3: TGTGCCAGCAGCGCACGGGATGAGCAGTTCTTC. Its protein product is CASSARDEQFF.

The chain combines TRBV2 with TRBJ2-3; 9 positions agree with TRBD1. The V and J ends lost 5 bases and 2 bases, in that order; junction bases with no gene match: 5. The length of the CDR3 is 15 residues. Germline V gene data show CDR1 as SNHLY and CDR2 as FYNNEI. The DNA for the CDR3 is TGTGCCAGCAGTTCCGGGACAGGGCACACAGATACGCAGTATTTT. It encodes CASSSGTGHTDTQYF.

V is TRBV9 and J is TRBJ2-5; TRBD2 aligns across 8 bases. This CDR3 comprises 15 residues. The trim removed 0 bases at V and 4 bases at J, leaving 5 bases unmatched. Germline CDR1 is SGDLS and CDR2 is YYNGEE. CDR3 sequence (DNA): TGTGCCAGCAGCGTAGCGGGGGGGCGGGGAGAGACCCAGTACTTC. Protein: CASSVAGGRGETQYF.

The chain employs TRBV6-2 or TRBV6-3 and TRBJ2-5, with 10 bases fitting TRBD2. This CDR3 has 17 amino acids. CDR1 and CDR2 (germline): MNHEY, SVGEGT. V trimming: 4 bases; J trimming: 4 bases; junction bases outside the gene matches: 12. The CDR3 region is CASSSHGLAANVETQYF. The CDR3 DNA reads TGTGCCAGCAGTTCTCATGGACTAGCGGCCAACGTAGAGACCCAGTACTTC.

This chain uses TRBV20-1 with TRBJ1-6, with unresolved D. The CDR3 extends over 16 amino acids. Trimming removed 3 bases at V and 4 bases at J, with 16 bases between. Per the germline V gene, CDR1 is DFQATT and CDR2 is SNEGSKA (reference sequence). The CDR3 here is CSASPKAQNYNSPLHF. In DNA form, the CDR3 reads TGCAGTGCTAGTCCCAAGGCACAGAATTATAATTCACCCCTCCACTTT.

The chain uses TRBV4-1 and TRBJ1-5; 10 nucleotides match TRBD1. V lost 0 bases to trimming and J lost 0 bases; unmatched junction nucleotides: 11. The CDR3 length is 20 residues. Looked up from germline, CDR1 is MGHRA and CDR2 is YSYEKL. This chain's CDR3 is CASSQDLRRQGAGSNQPQHF. The CDR3 coding sequence is TGCGCCAGCAGCCAAGATCTACGGCGACAGGGGGCTGGTAGCAATCAGCCCCAGCATTTT.

This clone was detected only a few times. This chain links TRBV27 with TRBJ2-7, with 8 bases matching TRBD1. J gave up 3 bases and V 6 bases, and 10 bases lay outside the gene matches. Germline values: CDR1 MNHEY, CDR2 SMNVEV (reference sequence). The CDR3 is made up of 15 amino acids. CDR3 protein: CASRPQGAIGYEQYF. The DNA of the CDR3 is TGTGCCAGCAGACCCCAGGGGGCAATCGGCTACGAGCAGTACTTC.

This chain connects TRBV2 to TRBJ2-4, with 7 bases that match TRBD1. Germline V gene sequence: CDR1 SNHLY, CDR2 FYNNEI. CDR3 length: 16 amino acids. J lost 1 base, V lost 2 bases, and 5 bases had no gene match. CDR3 protein: CASSEPPTGAKNIQYF. CDR3 nucleotides: TGTGCCAGCAGTGAACCCCCGACAGGGGCCAAAAACATTCAGTACTTC. Complete variable domain (other parts from reference TRBV2 and TRBJ2-4): EPEVTQTPSHQVTQMGQEVILRCVPISNHLYFYWYRQILGQKVEFLVSFYNNEISEKSEIFDDQFSVERPDGSNFTLKIRSTKLEDSAMYFCASSEPPTGAKNIQYFGAGTRLSVL.

This clone was seen a single time. The chain recombines TRBV25-1 with TRBJ2-6, with D tentatively TRBD2 (6 bases). Germline CDR1 MGHDK, CDR2 SYGVNS. The CDR3 loop spans 17 amino acids. V gave up 6 bases and J gave up 0 bases, with 15 bases separating them. The CDR3 DNA sequence: TGTGCCAGCAGCCCTACTGCGGGAAGCTCTGGGGCCAACGTCCTGACTTTC. It yields the protein CASSPTAGSSGANVLTF.

The chain uses TRBV2 and TRBJ2-5; 8 bases are a match to TRBD2. Trimming took 6 bases from V and 5 from J; bases not matched to a gene: 5. The CDR3 runs to 13 residues. The germline V gene encodes CDR1 SNHLY and CDR2 FYNNEI. CDR3 bases: TGTGCCAGCAGCCGGGGGGGCCGGGAGACCCAGTACTTC. Translation gives CASSRGGRETQYF.

This sequence joins TRBV7-8 and TRBJ2-1; D assignment may be TRBD1 or TRBD2 (5 bases each). V dropped 1 base and J dropped 1 base, with 14 bases sitting between them. Germline CDR1 is SGHVS and CDR2 is FQNEAQ. The length of the CDR3 is 17 residues. CDR3 nucleotides: TGTGCCAGCAGCTTAGTTGGGGGAGCTAGGTCCTACAATGAGCAGTTCTTC. It specifies CASSLVGGARSYNEQFF.

This chain links TRBV30 with TRBJ2-1, with D perhaps given as TRBD1 or TRBD2 (6 bases each). The V and J ends lost 0 bases and 9 bases respectively, with 9 bases between them. There are 12 residues in the CDR3. Germline lookup yields CDR1 GTSNPN and CDR2 SVGIG (reference sequence). CDR3 sequence (DNA): TGTGCCTGGAGTGTGGGGGGCACTGAGCAGTTCTTC. Protein: CAWSVGGTEQFF.

The chain joins TRBV2 to TRBJ1-1; the match to TRBD1 covers 8 bases. The CDR3 extends over 13 amino acids. Germline V gene data show CDR1 as SNHLY and CDR2 as FYNNEI. Losses at the gene ends were 6 bases for V and 7 bases for J; bases not matched to a gene: 7. The CDR3 DNA reads TGTGCCAGCAGAGGACAGGGAATGGGTGAAGCTTTCTTT. It yields the protein CASRGQGMGEAFF.

This clone occurred once. The V call is TRBV7-3, the J call TRBJ2-1; 8 bases line up with TRBD1. The V gene's germline CDR1 is SGHTA and CDR2 FQGTGA. This CDR3 comprises 13 residues. Trimming removed 5 bases from V and 10 bases from J; junction bases left unmatched: 7. CDR3 sequence reads: CASSSTRQGEQFF. The DNA for the CDR3 is TGTGCCAGCAGCAGCACCCGACAGGGGGAGCAGTTCTTC.

V is TRBV7-2 and J is TRBJ1-2; no firm D call. The CDR3 contains 15 residues. Per the germline V gene, CDR1 is SGHTA and CDR2 is FQGNSA. Trimming left V 5 bases short and J 8 bases short, with 21 bases between. CDR3 amino acids: CASSLTDTGYDGYTF. The CDR3 nucleotides read TGTGCCAGCAGCCTAACTGACACCGGCTATGACGGCTACACCTTC.

The chain employs TRBV18 and TRBJ1-1; D unresolved. The CDR3 contains 13 residues. Between the trimmed V and J ends, which lost 3 bases and 1 base, there was a span of 6 bases. The V gene's germline CDR1 is KGHSH and CDR2 LQKENI. The DNA for the CDR3 is TGTGCCAGCTCACCGATGGGGAACACTGAAGCTTTCTTT. Translated: CASSPMGNTEAFF.

The V and J genes are TRBV2 and TRBJ1-5; D call uncertain. This CDR3 region has 14 residues. Germline CDR1 SNHLY, CDR2 FYNNEI. V lost 6 bases to trimming and J lost 2 bases, with 11 bases between them. The CDR3 loop is CASSTMRGNQPQHF. In nucleotides, the CDR3 is TGTGCCAGCAGCACGATGAGGGGCAATCAGCCCCAGCATTTT.

J is TRBJ2-5 and V is TRBV6-2 or TRBV6-3, with D perhaps assigned TRBD1 or TRBD2 (5 bases each). This CDR3 region has 16 residues. Germline V gene lookup returns CDR1 MNHEY and CDR2 SVGEGT. The V and J ends lost 4 bases and 7 bases respectively, with 22 bases between them. The CDR3 region is CASSSPPGPMGPTQYF. The CDR3 region has the DNA TGTGCCAGCAGTTCTCCCCCGGGACCCATGGGGCCGACCCAGTACTTC.

The V gene is TRBV4-1, the J gene TRBJ2-1; 7 bases line up with TRBD2. CDR1 and CDR2 from the germline V gene are MGHRA and YSYEKL. CDR3 length: 14 amino acids. The junction had 5 bases not matched to a gene; V was cut back by 0 bases and J by 9 bases. CDR3 DNA sequence: TGCGCCAGCAGCCAAGAGGCCGGGGAGGGTGAGCAGTTCTTC. It yields the protein CASSQEAGEGEQFF.

In this sample, this clone turned up a few times. The rearrangement joins TRBV2 to TRBJ1-5; tentative D call: TRBD1 (5 bases). V lost 4 bases and J lost 0, with 10 bases in between. Germline V gives CDR1 SNHLY, CDR2 FYNNEI. There are 15 residues in the CDR3. CDR3 loop: CASSVTGLSNQPQHF. For the CDR3, the DNA is TGTGCCAGCAGTGTAACAGGACTTAGCAATCAGCCCCAGCATTTT.

The V gene is TRBV6-6, the J gene TRBJ2-7; 8 bases align to TRBD2. CDR3 length: 15 amino acids. CDR1 MNHNY and CDR2 SVGAGI come from the germline V gene (reference sequence). The V segment lost 0 bases and the J segment 2 bases; nucleotides outside the gene matches: 3. CDR3: CASSYSAGGAYEQYF. The CDR3 nucleotides read TGTGCCAGCAGTTACTCCGCGGGAGGCGCCTACGAGCAGTACTTC.

The CDR3 loop is CASSQRGGYGYTF. In DNA form, the CDR3 reads TGTGCCAGCAGCCAGCGGGGGGGCTATGGCTACACCTTC. The rearrangement joins TRBV3-1 (or the pseudogene TRBV3-2) to TRBJ1-2, with a possible D match to TRBD1 (5 bases). The CDR3 totals 13 residues. The V gene's germline CDR1 is LGHDT and CDR2 YNNKEL (reference sequence). The ends were cut back, 3 bases at V and 4 bases at J, with 9 bases in the middle.

V usage is TRBV18 and J usage is TRBJ2-7; 8 nucleotides match TRBD2. J was trimmed by 2 bases and V by 3 bases; bases with no gene match: 3. In germline, CDR1 is KGHSH, CDR2 LQKENI. This CDR3 is 14 amino acids long. The CDR3 loop reads CASSPGGGTYEQYF. The CDR3, as DNA: TGTGCCAGCTCACCCGGGGGGGGCACCTACGAGCAGTACTTC.